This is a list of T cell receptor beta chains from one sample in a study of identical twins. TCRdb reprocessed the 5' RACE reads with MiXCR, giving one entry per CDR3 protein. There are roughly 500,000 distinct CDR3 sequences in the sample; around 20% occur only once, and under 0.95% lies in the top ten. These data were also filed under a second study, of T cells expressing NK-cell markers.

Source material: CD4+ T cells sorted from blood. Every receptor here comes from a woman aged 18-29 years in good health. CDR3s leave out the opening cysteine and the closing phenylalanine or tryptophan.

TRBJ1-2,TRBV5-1,ASSLGRGSLYGYT
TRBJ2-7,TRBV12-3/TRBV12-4,ASSFEGVLYEQY
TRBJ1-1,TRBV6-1,ASSPQRMNTEAF
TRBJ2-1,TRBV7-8,ASRPGLAGVYNEQF
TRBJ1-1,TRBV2,ASSEASRGSTEAF
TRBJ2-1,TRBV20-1,SARDLPGLEFSNEQF
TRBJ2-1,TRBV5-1,ASSRLLAGGSKF
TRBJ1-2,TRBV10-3,AISGSGTGYGYT
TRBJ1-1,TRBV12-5,ASGLSGGGAF
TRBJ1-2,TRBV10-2,ASSWTDQGYGYT
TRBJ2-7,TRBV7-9,ASSARGSGIDEQY
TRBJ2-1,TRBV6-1,ASRTSGRDDNEQF
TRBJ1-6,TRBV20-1,SALAGTGGSPLH
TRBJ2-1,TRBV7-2,ASSLTIQQF
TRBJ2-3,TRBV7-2,ASSPWGGDTQY
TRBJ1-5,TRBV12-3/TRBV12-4,ASSLDRTGGQPQH
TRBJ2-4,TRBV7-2,ASSRGTGAGNIQY
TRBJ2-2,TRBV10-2,ASSESRTGELF
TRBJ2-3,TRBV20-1,SARLVSTDTQY
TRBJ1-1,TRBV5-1,ASSPRTVEGTEAF
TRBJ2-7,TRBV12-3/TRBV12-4,ASSSPPGRGGRYEQY
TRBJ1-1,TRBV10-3,AIRAATEAF
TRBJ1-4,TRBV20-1,SASEDTLKLF
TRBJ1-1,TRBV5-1,ASSPTQTGGTEAF
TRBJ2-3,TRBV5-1,ASSSWTSGVGRKSTDTQY
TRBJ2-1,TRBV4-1,ASSRELLASYNEQF
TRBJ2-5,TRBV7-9,ASSFWEEGETQY
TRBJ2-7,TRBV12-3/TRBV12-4,ASSSGGRGSYEQY
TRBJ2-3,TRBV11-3,ASSLGLGPSTDTQY
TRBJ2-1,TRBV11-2,ASSLRGRGGHNEQF
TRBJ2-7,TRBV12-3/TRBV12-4,ASSPGTGRYEQY
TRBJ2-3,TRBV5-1,ASSLYGGTSTDTQY